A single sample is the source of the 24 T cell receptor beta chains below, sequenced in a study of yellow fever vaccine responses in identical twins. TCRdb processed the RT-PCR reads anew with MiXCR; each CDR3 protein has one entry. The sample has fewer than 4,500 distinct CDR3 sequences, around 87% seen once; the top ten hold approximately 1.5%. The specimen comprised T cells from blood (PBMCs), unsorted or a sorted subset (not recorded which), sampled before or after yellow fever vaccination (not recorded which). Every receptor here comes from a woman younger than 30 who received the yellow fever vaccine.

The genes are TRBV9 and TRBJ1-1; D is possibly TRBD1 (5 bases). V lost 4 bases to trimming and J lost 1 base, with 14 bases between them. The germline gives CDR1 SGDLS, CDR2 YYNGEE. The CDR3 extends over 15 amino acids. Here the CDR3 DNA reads TGTGCCAGCAGCATCACCGGGGGTGCGAACACTGAAGCTTTCTTT. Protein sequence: CASSITGGANTEAFF.

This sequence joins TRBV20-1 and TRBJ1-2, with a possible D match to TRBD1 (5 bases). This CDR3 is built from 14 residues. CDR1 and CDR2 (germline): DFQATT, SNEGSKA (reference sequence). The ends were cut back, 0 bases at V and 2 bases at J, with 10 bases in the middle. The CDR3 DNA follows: TGCAGTGCTAGAGAATACGACAGAAACTATGGCTACACCTTC. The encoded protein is CSAREYDRNYGYTF.

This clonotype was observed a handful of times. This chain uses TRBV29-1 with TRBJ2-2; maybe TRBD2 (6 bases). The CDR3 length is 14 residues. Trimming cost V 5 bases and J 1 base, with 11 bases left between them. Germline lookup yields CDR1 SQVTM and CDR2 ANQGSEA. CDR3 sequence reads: CSVTGGVNTGELFF. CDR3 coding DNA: TGCAGCGTTACTGGCGGGGTGAACACCGGGGAGCTGTTTTTT.

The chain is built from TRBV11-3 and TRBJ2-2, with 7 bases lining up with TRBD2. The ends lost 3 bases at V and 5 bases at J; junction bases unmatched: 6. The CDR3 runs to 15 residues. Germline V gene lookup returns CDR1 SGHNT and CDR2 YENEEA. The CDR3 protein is CASSFSGAGTGELFF. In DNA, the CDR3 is TGTGCCAGCAGCTTCAGCGGGGCGGGTACCGGGGAGCTGTTTTTT. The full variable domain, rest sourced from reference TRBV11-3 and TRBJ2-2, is EAGVVQSPRYKIIEKKQPVAFWCNPISGHNTLYWYLQNLGQGPELLIRYENEEAVDDSQLPKDRFSAERLKGVDSTLKIQPAELGDSAVYLCASSFSGAGTGELFFGEGSRLTVL.

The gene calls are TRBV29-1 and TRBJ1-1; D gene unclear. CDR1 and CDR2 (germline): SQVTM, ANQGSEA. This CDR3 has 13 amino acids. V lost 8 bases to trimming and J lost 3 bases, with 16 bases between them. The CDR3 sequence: CSSSDTGDTEAFF. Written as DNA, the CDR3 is TGCAGCTCAAGCGATACGGGTGACACTGAAGCTTTCTTT. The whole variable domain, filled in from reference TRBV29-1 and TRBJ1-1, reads SAVISQKPSRDICQRGTSLTIQCQVDSQVTMMFWYRQQPGQSLTLIATANQGSEATYESGFVIDKFPISRPNLTFSTLTVSNMSPEDSSIYLCSSSDTGDTEAFFGQGTRLTVV.

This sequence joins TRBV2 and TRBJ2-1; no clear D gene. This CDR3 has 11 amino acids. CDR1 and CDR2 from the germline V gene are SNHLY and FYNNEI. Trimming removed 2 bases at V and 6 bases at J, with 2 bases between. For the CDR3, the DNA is TGTGCCAGCAGTGAACCCAATGAGCAGTTCTTC. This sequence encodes CASSEPNEQFF.

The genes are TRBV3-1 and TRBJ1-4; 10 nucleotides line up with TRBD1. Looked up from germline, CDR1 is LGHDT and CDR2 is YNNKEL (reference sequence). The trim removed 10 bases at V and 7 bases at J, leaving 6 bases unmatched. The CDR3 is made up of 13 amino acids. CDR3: CATRQGAREKLFF. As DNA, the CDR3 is TGTGCCACCCGACAGGGGGCTCGTGAAAAACTGTTTTTT.

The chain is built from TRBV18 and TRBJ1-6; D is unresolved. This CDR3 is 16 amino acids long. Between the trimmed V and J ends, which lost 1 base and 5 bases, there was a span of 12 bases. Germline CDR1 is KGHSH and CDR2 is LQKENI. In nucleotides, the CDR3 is TGTGCCAGCTCACCACTCGCGACGGGAGATAATTCACCCCTCCACTTT. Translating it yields CASSPLATGDNSPLHF.

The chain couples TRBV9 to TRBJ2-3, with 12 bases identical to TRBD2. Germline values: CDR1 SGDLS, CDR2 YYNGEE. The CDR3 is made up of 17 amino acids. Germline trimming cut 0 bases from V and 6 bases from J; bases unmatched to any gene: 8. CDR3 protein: CASSVGLAGELLDTQYF. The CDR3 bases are TGTGCCAGCAGCGTAGGACTAGCGGGGGAGCTCCTCGATACGCAGTATTTT.

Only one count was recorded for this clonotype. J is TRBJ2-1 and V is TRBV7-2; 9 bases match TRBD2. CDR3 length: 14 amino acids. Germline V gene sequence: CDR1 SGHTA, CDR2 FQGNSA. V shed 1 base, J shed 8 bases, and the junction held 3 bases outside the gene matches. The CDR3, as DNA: TGTGCCAGCAGCTTAGGTGGGACTAGCTATGAGCAGTTCTTC. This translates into CASSLGGTSYEQFF.

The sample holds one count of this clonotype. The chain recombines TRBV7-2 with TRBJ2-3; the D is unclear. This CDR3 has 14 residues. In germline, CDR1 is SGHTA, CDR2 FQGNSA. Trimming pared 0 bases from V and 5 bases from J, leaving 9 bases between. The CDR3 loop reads CASSLAGNVDTQYF. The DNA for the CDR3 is TGTGCCAGCAGCTTAGCGGGAAATGTAGATACGCAGTATTTT.

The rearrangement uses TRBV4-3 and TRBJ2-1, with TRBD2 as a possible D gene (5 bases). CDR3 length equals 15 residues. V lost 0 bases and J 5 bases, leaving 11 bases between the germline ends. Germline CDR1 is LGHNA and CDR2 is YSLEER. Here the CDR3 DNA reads TGCGCCAGCAGCCAAGAAGGGCGGGCTAACAATGAGCAGTTCTTC. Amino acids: CASSQEGRANNEQFF.

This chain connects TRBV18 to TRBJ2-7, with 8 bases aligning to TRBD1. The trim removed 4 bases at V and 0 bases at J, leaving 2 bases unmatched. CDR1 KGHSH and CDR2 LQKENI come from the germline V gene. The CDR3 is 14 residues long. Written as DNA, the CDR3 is TGTGCCAGCTCACGGACAGGGAACTCCTACGAGCAGTACTTC. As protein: CASSRTGNSYEQYF. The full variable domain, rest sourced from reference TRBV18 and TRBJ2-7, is NAGVMQNPRHLVRRRGQEARLRCSPMKGHSHVYWYRQLPEEGLKFMVYLQKENIIDESGMPKERFSAEFPKEGPSILRIQQVVRGDSAAYFCASSRTGNSYEQYFGPGTRLTVT.

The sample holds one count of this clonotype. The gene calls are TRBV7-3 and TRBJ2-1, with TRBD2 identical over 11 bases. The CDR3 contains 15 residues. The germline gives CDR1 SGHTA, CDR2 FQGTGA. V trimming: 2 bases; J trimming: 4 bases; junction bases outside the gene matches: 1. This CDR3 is CASSLGTSGYNEQFF. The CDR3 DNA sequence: TGTGCCAGCAGCTTAGGGACTAGCGGTTACAATGAGCAGTTCTTC. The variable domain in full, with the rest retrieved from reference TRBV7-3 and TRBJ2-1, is GAGVSQTPSNKVTEKGKYVELRCDPISGHTALYWYRQSLGQGPEFLIYFQGTGAADDSGLPNDRFFAVRPEGSVSTLKIQRTERGDSAVYLCASSLGTSGYNEQFFGPGTRLTVL.

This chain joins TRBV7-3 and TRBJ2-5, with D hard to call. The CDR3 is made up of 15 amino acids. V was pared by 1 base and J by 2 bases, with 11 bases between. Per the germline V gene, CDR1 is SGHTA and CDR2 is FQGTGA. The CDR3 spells CASSLITATQETQYF. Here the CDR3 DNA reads TGTGCCAGCAGCTTAATTACAGCCACGCAAGAGACCCAGTACTTC. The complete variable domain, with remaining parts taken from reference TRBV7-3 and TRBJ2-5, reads GAGVSQTPSNKVTEKGKYVELRCDPISGHTALYWYRQSLGQGPEFLIYFQGTGAADDSGLPNDRFFAVRPEGSVSTLKIQRTERGDSAVYLCASSLITATQETQYFGPGTRLLVL.

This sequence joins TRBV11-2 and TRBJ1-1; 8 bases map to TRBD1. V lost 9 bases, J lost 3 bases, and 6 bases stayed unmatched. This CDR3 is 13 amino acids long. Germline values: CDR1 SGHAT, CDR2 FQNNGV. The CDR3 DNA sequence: TGTGCCAGTGCACGGACAGGGTACACTGAAGCTTTCTTT. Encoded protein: CASARTGYTEAFF.

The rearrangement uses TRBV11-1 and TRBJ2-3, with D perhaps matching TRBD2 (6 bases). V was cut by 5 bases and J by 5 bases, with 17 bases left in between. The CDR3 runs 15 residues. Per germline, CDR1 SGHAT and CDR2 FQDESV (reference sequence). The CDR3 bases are TGTGCCAGCAGCCACCAGCGGGTGACGGGAGATACGCAGTATTTT. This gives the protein CASSHQRVTGDTQYF.

The CDR3 region is CAISSLTGKNTEAFF. DNA of the CDR3: TGTGCCATCAGTTCATTGACAGGGAAGAACACTGAAGCTTTCTTT. V gene TRBV10-3 combines with J gene TRBJ1-1; 7 bases align to TRBD1. Trimming cost V 5 bases and J 1 base; bases outside gene matches: 7. The length of the CDR3 is 15 residues. The germline gives CDR1 ENHRY, CDR2 SYGVKD.

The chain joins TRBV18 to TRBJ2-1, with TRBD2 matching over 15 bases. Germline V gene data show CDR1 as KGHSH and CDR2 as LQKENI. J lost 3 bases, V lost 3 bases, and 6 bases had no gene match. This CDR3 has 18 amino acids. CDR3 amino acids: CASSPLGLAGGLYNEQFF. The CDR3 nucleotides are TGTGCCAGCTCACCCCTGGGACTAGCGGGAGGACTCTACAATGAGCAGTTCTTC.

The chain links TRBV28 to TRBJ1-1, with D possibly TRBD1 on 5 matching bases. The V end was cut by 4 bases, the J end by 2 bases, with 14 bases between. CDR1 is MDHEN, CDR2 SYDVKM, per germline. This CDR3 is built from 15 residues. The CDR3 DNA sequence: TGTGCCAGCAGTTGGGCGATAGGGGTTAACACTGAAGCTTTCTTT. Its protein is CASSWAIGVNTEAFF. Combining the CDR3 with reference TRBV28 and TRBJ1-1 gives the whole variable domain DVKVTQSSRYLVKRTGEKVFLECVQDMDHENMFWYRQDPGLGLRLIYFSYDVKMKEKGDIPEGYSVSREKKERFSLILESASTNQTSMYLCASSWAIGVNTEAFFGQGTRLTVV.

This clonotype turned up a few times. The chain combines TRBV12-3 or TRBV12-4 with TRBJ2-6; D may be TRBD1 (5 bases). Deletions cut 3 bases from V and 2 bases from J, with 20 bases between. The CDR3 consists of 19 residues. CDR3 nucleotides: TGTGCCAGCAGTTTCCTCCGCGGCCAGGGTAACCCTGGGGCCAACGTCCTGACTTTC. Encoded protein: CASSFLRGQGNPGANVLTF.

The CDR3 is CASSQGPGQGPYEQYF. As DNA, the CDR3 is TGCGCCAGCAGCCAGGGACCGGGACAGGGACCCTACGAGCAGTACTTC. V and J are TRBV4-1 and TRBJ2-7; 9 positions agree with TRBD1. J gave up 2 bases and V 3 bases, and 8 bases lay outside the gene matches. Germline V lookup: CDR1 MGHRA, CDR2 YSYEKL. The CDR3 consists of 16 residues.

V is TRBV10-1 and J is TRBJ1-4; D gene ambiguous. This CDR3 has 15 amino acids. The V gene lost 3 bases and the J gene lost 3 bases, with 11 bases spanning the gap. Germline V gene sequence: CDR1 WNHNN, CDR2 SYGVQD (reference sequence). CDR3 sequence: CASSDRTGANEKLFF. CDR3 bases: TGCGCCAGCAGTGATCGAACCGGGGCTAATGAAAAACTGTTTTTT.

The CDR3, as DNA: TGTGCCAGCAGCTTATTCTCAGGGACTAATGAAAAACTGTTTTTT. Its protein product is CASSLFSGTNEKLFF. V gene TRBV11-3 combines with J gene TRBJ1-4, with TRBD1 as a possible D gene (5 bases). This CDR3 has 15 amino acids. Deletions cut 2 bases from V and 2 bases from J, with 9 bases between. CDR1 and CDR2 from the germline V gene are SGHNT and YENEEA.